Each of the 12 T cell receptor beta chains below was sequenced from the same sample in a study of OX40 agonist ivuxolimab in advanced cancers. TCRdb keeps only in-frame clones here, not all; method: immunoSEQ multiplex PCR. The sample contains under 30,000 clones, 80% to 95% of which appear only once. This sample comprised CD4+ or CD8+ T cells sorted from blood, obtained in a trial of the OX40 agonist ivuxolimab. These receptors came from an adult with an advanced solid tumor such as melanoma, head and neck, liver or kidney cancer.

The chain couples TRBV6-6 to TRBJ1-2; D is perhaps TRBD1 (6 bases). This CDR3 is built from 15 residues. The ends were cut back, 6 bases at V and 0 bases at J, with 14 bases in the middle. Germline V gene data show CDR1 as MNHNY and CDR2 as SVGAGI (reference sequence). CDR3 sequence (DNA): TGTGCCAGCAGCCCCGACAGGATTGCTAACTATGGCTACACCTTC. Encoded protein: CASSPDRIANYGYTF.

CDR3 in DNA: TGTGCCAGTAGCCCGTCGGGGGGCACAGATACGCAGTATTTT. Translation gives CASSPSGGTDTQYF. The rearrangement joins TRBV19 to TRBJ2-3, with D possibly being TRBD2 (6 bases). CDR1 is LNHDA and CDR2 is SQIVND in the germline V gene (reference sequence). The V and J ends lost 6 bases and 1 base respectively, with 11 bases between them. This CDR3 spans 14 amino acids.

The V gene is TRBV5-6, the J gene TRBJ2-7, with 7 positions matching TRBD2. Losses at the gene ends were 0 bases for V and 3 bases for J; bases not matched to a gene: 12. The CDR3 is 17 residues long. Per germline, CDR1 SGHDT and CDR2 YYEEEE. The CDR3 DNA reads TGTGCCAGCAGCTTGGCCGGTGGGGCGGGAGAGGACTACGAGCAGTACTTC. Translating it yields CASSLAGGAGEDYEQYF.

J is TRBJ1-4 and V is TRBV18; D unclear. Per germline, CDR1 KGHSH and CDR2 LQKENI. Trimming removed 2 bases at V and 10 bases at J, with 8 bases between. This CDR3 contains 12 residues. The CDR3 region has the DNA TGTGCCAGCTCACCAGCGGAAGGAAAACTGTTTTTT. Translated: CASSPAEGKLFF.

The chain couples TRBV2 to TRBJ2-7; D is ambiguous. Germline CDR1 SNHLY, CDR2 FYNNEI. This CDR3 region has 13 residues. V gave up 7 bases and J gave up 2 bases, with 12 bases separating them. The CDR3 coding sequence is TGTGCCAGCAATTCCGGGCACACCTACGAGCAGTACTTC. This gives the protein CASNSGHTYEQYF.

V gene TRBV27 combines with J gene TRBJ2-7; TRBD1 is a possible D gene (6 bases). CDR1 is MNHEY and CDR2 is SMNVEV in the germline V gene (reference sequence). V lost 1 base to trimming and J lost 5 bases, with 12 bases between them. This CDR3 has 14 amino acids. This CDR3 reads CASSLWGRRDEQYF. The CDR3 DNA sequence: TGTGCCAGCAGTTTATGGGGGCGCAGAGACGAGCAGTACTTC.

The gene calls are TRBV2 and TRBJ2-5; TRBD2 is a possible D gene (6 bases). V was cut by 7 bases and J by 5 bases, with 23 bases left in between. Germline lookup yields CDR1 SNHLY and CDR2 FYNNEI. The CDR3 totals 16 residues. The DNA of the CDR3 is TGTGCCAGCATCCCAACCGGGACTCGGATGGGGGAGACCCAGTACTTC. It translates to CASIPTGTRMGETQYF. Full variable domain (remainder filled in from reference TRBV2 and TRBJ2-5): EPEVTQTPSHQVTQMGQEVILRCVPISNHLYFYWYRQILGQKVEFLVSFYNNEISEKSEIFDDQFSVERPDGSNFTLKIRSTKLEDSAMYFCASIPTGTRMGETQYFGPGTRLLVL.

CDR3 protein: CSASGYYEQYF. In DNA form, the CDR3 reads TGCAGTGCTAGCGGGTACTACGAGCAGTACTTC. V gene TRBV20-1 combines with J gene TRBJ2-7; no clear D gene. V was cut by 3 bases and J by 3 bases, with 6 bases left in between. The CDR3 sequence is 11 residues long. CDR1 is DFQATT and CDR2 is SNEGSKA in the germline V gene (reference sequence).

V gene TRBV7-3 combines with J gene TRBJ2-3; D gene ambiguous. Germline-derived CDR1 and CDR2 are SGHTA and FQGTGA. V shed 1 base and J shed 5 bases, with 10 bases lying between them. The CDR3 is made up of 14 amino acids. CDR3 coding DNA: TGTGCCAGCAGCTTAAACGCCCTAGGAGATACGCAGTATTTT. Protein product: CASSLNALGDTQYF.

The rearrangement joins TRBV11-2 to TRBJ2-3; the match to TRBD1 covers 12 bases. Germline trimming cut 4 bases from V and 2 bases from J; bases unmatched to any gene: 7. The CDR3 runs 17 residues. Germline V gives CDR1 SGHAT, CDR2 FQNNGV. The CDR3 protein is CASSSQWDRGLTDTQYF. The CDR3 DNA sequence: TGTGCCAGCAGCTCACAATGGGACAGGGGGCTCACAGATACGCAGTATTTT.

The genes are TRBV11-2 and TRBJ2-3; D is unresolved. The germline V gene encodes CDR1 SGHAT and CDR2 FQNNGV. The CDR3 spans 14 residues. V was cut by 5 bases and J by 0 bases, with 9 bases left in between. CDR3: CASSPWLSTDTQYF. The CDR3 coding sequence is TGTGCCAGCAGCCCATGGCTTAGCACAGATACGCAGTATTTT.

CDR3 protein: CASSPPDRVSGNNSPLHF. CDR3 nucleotides: TGTGCCAGCAGCCCCCCGGACAGGGTTTCGGGCAATAATTCACCCCTCCACTTT. This chain links TRBV7-9 with TRBJ1-6, with 8 bases identical to TRBD1. Germline assignment: CDR1 SEHNR and CDR2 FQNEAQ (reference sequence). This CDR3 has 18 residues. The V and J ends lost 5 bases and 5 bases, in that order; junction bases with no gene match: 14.